Shown below are 7 T cell receptor beta chains from a single sample sequenced in a study of T-cell reconstitution after alpha-beta-depleted transplantation in children. Unique molecular identifiers were used in preparing the TCRbeta library. Via MiXCR, TCRdb re-called the PCR reads, giving one row per CDR3 protein. Counted here are 500,000 to 650,000 distinct CDR3 sequences, about an eighth occurring once; the ten biggest clones make up 11% to 15%. The specimen was PBMCs, mostly from graft donor cells, collected 180 days after TCRalphabeta/CD19-depleted stem cell transplant. These receptors were taken from a female patient aged 2-9 years who had a stem cell transplant for aplastic anemia, so the T cells may come from the graft donor.

The chain recombines TRBV19 with TRBJ2-5, with D uncertain. Germline loops: CDR1 LNHDA, CDR2 SQIVND (reference sequence). V lost 3 bases and J 2 bases, leaving 10 bases between the germline ends. The CDR3 spans 14 residues. CDR3 loop: CASSIMWSQETQYF. For the CDR3, the DNA is TGTGCCAGTAGTATCATGTGGTCTCAAGAGACCCAGTACTTC.

This clonotype came up a few times. Written as DNA, the CDR3 is TGTGCCAGCAGTTTCTGGTCAGGGAGAAACACCGGGGAGCTGTTTTTT. Translation: CASSFWSGRNTGELFF. The chain recombines TRBV12-3 or TRBV12-4 with TRBJ2-2, with D perhaps being TRBD1 or TRBD2 (5 bases each). This CDR3 comprises 16 residues. V was shortened by 3 bases and J by 2 bases, with 13 bases between the two germline ends.

V and J are TRBV7-2 and TRBJ2-3, with TRBD2 as a possible D gene (6 bases). This CDR3 has 16 amino acids. Germline V gene data show CDR1 as SGHTA and CDR2 as FQGNSA. V was cut by 5 bases and J by 0 bases, with 15 bases left in between. CDR3 bases: TGTGCCAGCAGCATACGATTTGCGGGGAGCACAGATACGCAGTATTTT. Encoded protein: CASSIRFAGSTDTQYF. The full variable domain, in which reference TRBV7-2 and TRBJ2-3 provide the parts outside the CDR3, is GAGVSQSPSNKVTEKGKDVELRCDPISGHTALYWYRQSLGQGLEFLIYFQGNSAPDKSGLPSDRFSAERTGGSVSTLTIQRTQQEDSAVYLCASSIRFAGSTDTQYFGPGTRLTVL.

V gene TRBV20-1 combines with J gene TRBJ1-3; D gene unclear. The V and J ends lost 0 bases and 0 bases respectively, with 12 bases between them. Germline CDR1 is DFQATT and CDR2 is SNEGSKA (reference sequence). The CDR3 consists of 16 residues. The CDR3 loop is CSARDWVATSGNTIYF. The CDR3 coding sequence is TGCAGTGCTAGAGATTGGGTGGCGACCTCTGGAAACACCATATATTTT.

In this sample, this clonotype turned up a few times. This chain joins TRBV4-3 and TRBJ2-3, with TRBD2 as a possible D gene (6 bases). This CDR3 is 16 amino acids long. In germline, CDR1 is LGHNA, CDR2 YSLEER. With 2 bases removed from V and 4 bases from J, the gap between germline ends came to 16 bases. CDR3 loop: CASSQSGGMAPDTQYF. The CDR3 region has the DNA TGCGCCAGCAGCCAATCTGGGGGGATGGCTCCAGATACGCAGTATTTT.

This clonotype showed up just a few times. With a much larger clone just one base away, this may be a read error. The chain joins TRBV5-1 to TRBJ2-1; 9 nucleotides agree with TRBD2. This CDR3 spans 15 amino acids. J gave up 5 bases and V 1 base, and 4 bases lay outside the gene matches. CDR1 and CDR2 from the germline V gene are SGHRS and YFSETQ. CDR3: CASSLRASGNNEQFF. The DNA for the CDR3 is TGCGCCAGCAGCTTGAGGGCTAGCGGGAACAATGAGCAGTTCTTC.

The chain couples TRBV30 to TRBJ2-7, with 7 bases lining up with TRBD1. J gave up 5 bases and V 0 bases, and 7 bases lay outside the gene matches. This CDR3 contains 14 residues. Germline V gene sequence: CDR1 GTSNPN, CDR2 SVGIG (reference sequence). CDR3 loop: CAWSVRSQGHEQYF. The DNA of the CDR3 is TGTGCCTGGAGTGTACGATCACAGGGGCACGAGCAGTACTTC. The whole variable domain, filled in from reference TRBV30 and TRBJ2-7, reads SQTIHQWPATLVQPVGSPLSLECTVEGTSNPNLYWYRQAAGRGLQLLFYSVGIGQISSEVPQNLSASRPQDRQFILSSKKLLLSDSGFYLCAWSVRSQGHEQYFGPGTRLTVT.